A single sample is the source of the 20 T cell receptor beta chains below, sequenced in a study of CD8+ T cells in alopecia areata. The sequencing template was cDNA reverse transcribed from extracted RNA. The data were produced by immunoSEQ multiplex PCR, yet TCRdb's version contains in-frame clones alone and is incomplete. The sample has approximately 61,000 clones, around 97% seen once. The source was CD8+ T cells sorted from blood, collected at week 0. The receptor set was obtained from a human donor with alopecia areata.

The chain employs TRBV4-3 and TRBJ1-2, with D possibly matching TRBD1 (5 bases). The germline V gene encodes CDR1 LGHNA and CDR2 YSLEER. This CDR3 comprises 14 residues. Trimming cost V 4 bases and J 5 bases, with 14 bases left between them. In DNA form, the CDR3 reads TGCGCCAGCAGCCCGTGGACAAAGGGTTATGGCTACACCTTC. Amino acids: CASSPWTKGYGYTF.

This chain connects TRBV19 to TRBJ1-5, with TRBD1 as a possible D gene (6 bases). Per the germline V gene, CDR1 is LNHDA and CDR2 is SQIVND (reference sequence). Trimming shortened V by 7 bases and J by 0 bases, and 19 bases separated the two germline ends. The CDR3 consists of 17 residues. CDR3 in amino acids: CASKGGTQIYSNQPQHF. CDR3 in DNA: TGTGCCAGTAAGGGGGGGACGCAAATTTATAGCAATCAGCCCCAGCATTTT.

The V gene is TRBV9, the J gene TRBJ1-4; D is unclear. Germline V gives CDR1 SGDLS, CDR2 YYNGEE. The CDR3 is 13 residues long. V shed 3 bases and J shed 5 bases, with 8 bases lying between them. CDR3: CASSGPRNEKLFF. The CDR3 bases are TGTGCCAGCAGCGGACCTAGGAATGAAAAACTGTTTTTT.

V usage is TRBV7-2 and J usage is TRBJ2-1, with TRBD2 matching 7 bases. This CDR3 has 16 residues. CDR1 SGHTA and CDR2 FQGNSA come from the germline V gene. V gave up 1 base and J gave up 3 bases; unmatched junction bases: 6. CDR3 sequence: CASSLGRGTLYNEQFF. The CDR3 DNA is TGTGCCAGCAGCTTAGGGCGGGGGACCCTCTACAATGAGCAGTTCTTC.

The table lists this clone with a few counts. This CDR3 is CASSLWAGGNGELFF. CDR3 DNA sequence: TGTGCCAGCAGTTTATGGGCAGGGGGGAACGGGGAGCTGTTTTTT. The chain uses TRBV27 and TRBJ2-2; TRBD1 is a possible D gene (7 bases). V was shortened by 1 base and J by 7 bases, with 13 bases between the two germline ends. CDR1 is MNHEY and CDR2 is SMNVEV in the germline V gene (reference sequence). This CDR3 has 15 residues.

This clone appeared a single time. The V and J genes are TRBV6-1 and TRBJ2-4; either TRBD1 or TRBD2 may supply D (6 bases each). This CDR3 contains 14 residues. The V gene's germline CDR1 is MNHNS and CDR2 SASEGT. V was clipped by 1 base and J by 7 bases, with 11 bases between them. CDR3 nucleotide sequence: TGTGCCAGCAGTGAAGGGGGGGCTCGGAACATTCAGTACTTC. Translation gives CASSEGGARNIQYF.

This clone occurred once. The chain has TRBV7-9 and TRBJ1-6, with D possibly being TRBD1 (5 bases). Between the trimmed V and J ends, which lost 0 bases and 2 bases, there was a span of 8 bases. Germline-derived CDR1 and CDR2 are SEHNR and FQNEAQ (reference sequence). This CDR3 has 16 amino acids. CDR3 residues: CASSLAGGAYNSPLHF. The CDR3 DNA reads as TGTGCCAGCAGCTTAGCGGGAGGGGCCTATAATTCACCCCTCCACTTT.

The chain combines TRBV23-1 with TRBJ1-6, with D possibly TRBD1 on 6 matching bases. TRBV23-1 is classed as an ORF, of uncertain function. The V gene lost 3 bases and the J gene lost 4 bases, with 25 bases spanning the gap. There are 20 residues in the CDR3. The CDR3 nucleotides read TGCGCCAGCAGTCACCCGACCGGGACATTCCTTTCCCCTTATAATTCACCCCTCCACTTT. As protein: CASSHPTGTFLSPYNSPLHF.

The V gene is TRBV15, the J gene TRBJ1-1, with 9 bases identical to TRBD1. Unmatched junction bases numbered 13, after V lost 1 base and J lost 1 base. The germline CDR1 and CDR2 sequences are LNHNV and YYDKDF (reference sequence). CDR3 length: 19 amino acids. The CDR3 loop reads CATSRGGGAQGAPNTEAFF. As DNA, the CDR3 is TGTGCCACCAGCAGAGGAGGAGGGGCACAGGGGGCTCCGAACACTGAAGCTTTCTTT.

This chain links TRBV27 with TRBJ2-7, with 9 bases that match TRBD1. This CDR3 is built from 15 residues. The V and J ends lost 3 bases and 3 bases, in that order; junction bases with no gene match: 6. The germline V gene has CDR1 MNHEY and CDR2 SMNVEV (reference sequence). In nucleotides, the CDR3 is TGTGCCAGCAGTTTTGGGACAGGGTACGACTACGAGCAGTACTTC. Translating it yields CASSFGTGYDYEQYF.

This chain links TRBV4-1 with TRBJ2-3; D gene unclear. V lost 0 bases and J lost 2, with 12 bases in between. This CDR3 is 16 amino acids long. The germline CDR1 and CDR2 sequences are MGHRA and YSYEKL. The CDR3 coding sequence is TGCGCCAGCAGCCAAGATCGGGCAGAAGCCACAGATACGCAGTATTTT. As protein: CASSQDRAEATDTQYF.

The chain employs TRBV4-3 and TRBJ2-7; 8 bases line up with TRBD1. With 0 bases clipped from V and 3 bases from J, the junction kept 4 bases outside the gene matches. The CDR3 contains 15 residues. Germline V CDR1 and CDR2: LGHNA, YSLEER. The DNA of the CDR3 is TGCGCCAGCAGCCAAGAAGACAGGGGCGTCTACGAGCAGTACTTC. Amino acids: CASSQEDRGVYEQYF.

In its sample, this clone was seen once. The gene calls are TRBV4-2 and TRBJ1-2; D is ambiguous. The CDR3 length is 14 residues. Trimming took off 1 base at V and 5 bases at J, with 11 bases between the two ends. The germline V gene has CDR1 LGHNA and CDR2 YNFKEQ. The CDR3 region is CASSQGMIGYGYTF. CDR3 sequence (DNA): TGTGCCAGCAGCCAAGGGATGATAGGGTATGGCTACACCTTC.

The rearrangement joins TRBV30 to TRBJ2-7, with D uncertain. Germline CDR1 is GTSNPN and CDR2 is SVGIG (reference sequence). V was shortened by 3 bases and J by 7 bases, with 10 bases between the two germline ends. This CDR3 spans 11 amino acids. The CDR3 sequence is CAWSSLLEQYF. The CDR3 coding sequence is TGTGCCTGGAGCTCACTCTTGGAGCAGTACTTC.

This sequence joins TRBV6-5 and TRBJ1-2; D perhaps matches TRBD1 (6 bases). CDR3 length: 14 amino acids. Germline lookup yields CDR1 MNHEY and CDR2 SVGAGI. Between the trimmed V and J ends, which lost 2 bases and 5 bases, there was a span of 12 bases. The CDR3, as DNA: TGTGCCAGCAGTTACGGGGGCTCGAAGTATGGCTACACCTTC. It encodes CASSYGGSKYGYTF.

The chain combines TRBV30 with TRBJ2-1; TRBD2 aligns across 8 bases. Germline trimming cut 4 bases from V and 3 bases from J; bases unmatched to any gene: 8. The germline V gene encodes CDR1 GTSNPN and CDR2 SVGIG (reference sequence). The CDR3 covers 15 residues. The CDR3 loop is CAWNDGGAIYNEQFF. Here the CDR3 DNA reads TGTGCCTGGAATGACGGGGGGGCCATCTACAATGAGCAGTTCTTC.

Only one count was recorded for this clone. The DNA for the CDR3 is TGTGCCAGCAGCGGAGGGGGGGCCGGGGAGCTGTTTTTT. Protein sequence: CASSGGGAGELFF. The gene calls are TRBV7-9 and TRBJ2-2; TRBD2 is a possible D gene (7 bases). Germline CDR1 is SEHNR and CDR2 is FQNEAQ (reference sequence). This CDR3 is built from 13 residues. The germline V and J ends were trimmed by 5 bases and 6 bases, with 10 bases remaining between them.

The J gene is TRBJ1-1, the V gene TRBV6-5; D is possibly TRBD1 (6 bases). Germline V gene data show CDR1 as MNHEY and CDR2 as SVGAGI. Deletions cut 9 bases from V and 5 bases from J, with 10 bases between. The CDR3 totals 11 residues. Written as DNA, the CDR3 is TGTGCCAGTGCTCAGGGGACTGAAGCTTTCTTT. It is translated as CASAQGTEAFF.

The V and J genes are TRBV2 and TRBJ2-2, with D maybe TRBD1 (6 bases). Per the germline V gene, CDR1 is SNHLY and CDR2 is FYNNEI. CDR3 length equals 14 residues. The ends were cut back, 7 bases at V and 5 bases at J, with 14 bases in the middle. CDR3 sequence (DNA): TGTGCCAGCATATTGGGGGCCGGGACCGGGGAGCTGTTTTTT. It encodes CASILGAGTGELFF.

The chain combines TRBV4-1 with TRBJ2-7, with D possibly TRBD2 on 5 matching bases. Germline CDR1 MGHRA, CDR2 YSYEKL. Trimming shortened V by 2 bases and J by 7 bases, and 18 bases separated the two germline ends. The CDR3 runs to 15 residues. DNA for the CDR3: TGCGCCAGCAGCCAAAGTCCCTCTGGGAGTGCTGAGCAGTACTTC. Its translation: CASSQSPSGSAEQYF.